This T cell receptor beta chain derives from a study of blood T cells in healthy people across ages. Study as a whole: Per two T cells, template switching captured roughly one barcoded beta molecule.

The CDR3 consists of 14 residues. Germline CDR1 reads SGHVS; CDR2 reads FNYEAQ. V was clipped by 3 bases and J by 5 bases, with 13 bases between them. Study-wide results and limits: Greater diversity and more naive CD4+ cells were seen in long-lived donors than in aged donors.

Sample-barcoded 5' priming and a J-beta primer mix drove a second PCR of roughly 7 to 11 cycles. Each cDNA molecule, via a template-switch adaptor with 12 random nucleotides, was tagged. One entry per CDR3 protein results from TCRdb running MiXCR on the 5' RACE reads. The sample consists of over 600,000 distinct CDR3 sequences, more than 20% of them appearing once. A note on this clonotype: The antigen remains unidentified.

The chain has TRBV7-6 and TRBJ2-5, with TRBD1 as a possible D gene (5 bases). The source of this sequence is a man between 70 and 80 years old in good health. Material for sequencing was blood. CDR3 protein: CASSLLGKGETQYF. The CDR3 nucleotides are TGTGCCAGCAGCTTGCTTGGGAAGGGGGAGACCCAGTACTTC.